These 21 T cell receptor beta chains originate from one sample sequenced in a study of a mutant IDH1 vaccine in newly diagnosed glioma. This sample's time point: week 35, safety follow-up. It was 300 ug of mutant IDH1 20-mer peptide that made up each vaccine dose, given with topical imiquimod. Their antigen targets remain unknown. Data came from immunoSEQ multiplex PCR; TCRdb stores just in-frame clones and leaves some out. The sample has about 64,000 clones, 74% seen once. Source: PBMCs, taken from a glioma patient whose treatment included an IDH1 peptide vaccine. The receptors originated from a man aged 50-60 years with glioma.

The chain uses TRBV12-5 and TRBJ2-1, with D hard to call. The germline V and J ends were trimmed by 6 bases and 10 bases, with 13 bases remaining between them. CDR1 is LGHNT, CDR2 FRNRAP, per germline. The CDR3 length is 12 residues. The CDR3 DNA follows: TGTGCTAGTGGCCCAGCTTCTGGGGAGCAGTTCTTC. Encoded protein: CASGPASGEQFF.

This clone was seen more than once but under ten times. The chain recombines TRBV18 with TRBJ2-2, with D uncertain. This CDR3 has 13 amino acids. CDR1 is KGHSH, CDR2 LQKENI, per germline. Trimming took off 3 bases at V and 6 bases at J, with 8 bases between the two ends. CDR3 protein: CASSPRDSGELFF. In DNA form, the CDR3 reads TGTGCCAGCTCACCGAGAGATTCCGGGGAGCTGTTTTTT.

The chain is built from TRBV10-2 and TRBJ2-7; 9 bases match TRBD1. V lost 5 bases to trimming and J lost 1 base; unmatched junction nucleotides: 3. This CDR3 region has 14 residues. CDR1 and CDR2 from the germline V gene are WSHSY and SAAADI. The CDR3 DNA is TGCGCCAGCAGTCCGGGACAGGGATCCTACGAGCAGTACTTC. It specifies CASSPGQGSYEQYF.

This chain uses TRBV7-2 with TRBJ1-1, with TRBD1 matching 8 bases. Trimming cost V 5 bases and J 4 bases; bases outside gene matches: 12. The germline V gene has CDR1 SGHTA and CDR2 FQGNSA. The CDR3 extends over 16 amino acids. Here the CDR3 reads CASSPQPGGLPTEAFF. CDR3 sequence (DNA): TGTGCCAGCAGCCCGCAGCCAGGGGGCCTTCCCACTGAAGCTTTCTTT.

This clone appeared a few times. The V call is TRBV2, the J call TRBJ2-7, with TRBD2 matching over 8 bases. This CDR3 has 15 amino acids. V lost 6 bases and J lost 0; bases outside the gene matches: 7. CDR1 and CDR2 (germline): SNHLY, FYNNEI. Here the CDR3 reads CASRERGPSSYEQYF. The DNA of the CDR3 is TGTGCCAGCAGAGAGCGGGGGCCGAGCTCCTACGAGCAGTACTTC.

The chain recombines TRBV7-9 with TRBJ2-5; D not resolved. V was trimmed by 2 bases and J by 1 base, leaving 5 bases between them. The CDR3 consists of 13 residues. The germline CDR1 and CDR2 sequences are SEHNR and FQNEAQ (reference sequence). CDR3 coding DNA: TGTGCCAGCAGCTTAAGACCCCAAGAGACCCAGTACTTC. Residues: CASSLRPQETQYF.

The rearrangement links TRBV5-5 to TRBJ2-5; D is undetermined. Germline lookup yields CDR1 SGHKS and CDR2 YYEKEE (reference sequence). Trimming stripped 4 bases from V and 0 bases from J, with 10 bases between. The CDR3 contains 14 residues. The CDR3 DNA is TGTGCCAGCAGCGACGGACCGGACCAAGAGACCCAGTACTTC. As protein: CASSDGPDQETQYF.

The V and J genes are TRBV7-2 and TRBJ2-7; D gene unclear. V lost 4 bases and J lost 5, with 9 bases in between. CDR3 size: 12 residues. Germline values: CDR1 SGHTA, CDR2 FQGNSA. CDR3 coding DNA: TGTGCCAGCAGCTCCTCTTTTGACGAGCAGTACTTC. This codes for CASSSSFDEQYF.

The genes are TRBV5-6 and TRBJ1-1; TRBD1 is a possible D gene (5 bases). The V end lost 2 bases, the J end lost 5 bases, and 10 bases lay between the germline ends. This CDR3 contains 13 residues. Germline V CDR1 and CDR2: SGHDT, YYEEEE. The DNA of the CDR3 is TGTGCCAGCAGCTTAGGGGAGAGGACTGAAGCTTTCTTT. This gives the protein CASSLGERTEAFF.

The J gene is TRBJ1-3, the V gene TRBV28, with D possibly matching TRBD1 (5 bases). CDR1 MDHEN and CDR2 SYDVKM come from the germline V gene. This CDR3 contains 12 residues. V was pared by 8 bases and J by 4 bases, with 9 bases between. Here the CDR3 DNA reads TGTGCCAGCGGCAGGGCCGGAAACACCATATATTTT. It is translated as CASGRAGNTIYF.

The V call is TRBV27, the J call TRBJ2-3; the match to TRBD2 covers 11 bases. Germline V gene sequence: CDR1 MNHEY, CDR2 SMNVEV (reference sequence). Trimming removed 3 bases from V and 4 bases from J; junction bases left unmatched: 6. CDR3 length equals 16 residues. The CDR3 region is CASSFIAGGPSDTQYF. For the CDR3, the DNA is TGTGCCAGCAGTTTCATAGCGGGGGGGCCTTCAGATACGCAGTATTTT.

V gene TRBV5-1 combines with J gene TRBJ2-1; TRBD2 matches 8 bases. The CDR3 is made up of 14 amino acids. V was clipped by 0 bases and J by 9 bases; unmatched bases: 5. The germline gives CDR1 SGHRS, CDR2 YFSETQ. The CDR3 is CASSLDPGGSEQFF. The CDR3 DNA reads TGCGCCAGCAGCTTGGACCCGGGAGGGAGTGAGCAGTTCTTC.

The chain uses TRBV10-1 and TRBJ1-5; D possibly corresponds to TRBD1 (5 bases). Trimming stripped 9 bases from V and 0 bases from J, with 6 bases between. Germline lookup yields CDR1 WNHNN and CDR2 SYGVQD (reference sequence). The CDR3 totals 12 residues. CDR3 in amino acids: CARDNSNQPQHF. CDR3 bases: TGCGCCAGGGACAATAGCAATCAGCCCCAGCATTTT.

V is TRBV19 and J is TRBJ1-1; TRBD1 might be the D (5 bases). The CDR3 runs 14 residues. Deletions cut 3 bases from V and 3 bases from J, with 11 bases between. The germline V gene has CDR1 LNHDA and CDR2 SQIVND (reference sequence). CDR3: CASSIRGGYTEAFF. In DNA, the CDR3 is TGTGCCAGTAGTATTCGTGGGGGGTACACTGAAGCTTTCTTT.

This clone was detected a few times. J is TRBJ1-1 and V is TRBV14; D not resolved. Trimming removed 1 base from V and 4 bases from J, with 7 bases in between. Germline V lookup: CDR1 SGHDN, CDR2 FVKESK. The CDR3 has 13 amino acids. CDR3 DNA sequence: TGTGCCAGCAGCCAAGCCCCCTCCACTGAAGCTTTCTTT. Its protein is CASSQAPSTEAFF.

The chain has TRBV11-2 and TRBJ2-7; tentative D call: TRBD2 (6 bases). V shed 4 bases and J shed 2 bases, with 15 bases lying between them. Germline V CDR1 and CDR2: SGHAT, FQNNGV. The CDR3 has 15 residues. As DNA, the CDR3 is TGTGCCAGCAGCTGGGACTTCCCGTCCACCTACGAGCAGTACTTC. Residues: CASSWDFPSTYEQYF.

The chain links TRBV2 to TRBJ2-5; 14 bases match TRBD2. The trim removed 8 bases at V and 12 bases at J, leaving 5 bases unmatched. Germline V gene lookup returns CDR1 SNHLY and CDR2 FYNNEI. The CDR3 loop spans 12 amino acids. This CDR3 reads CASSGLAGAEYF. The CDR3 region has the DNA TGTGCCAGCTCGGGACTAGCGGGGGCGGAGTACTTC. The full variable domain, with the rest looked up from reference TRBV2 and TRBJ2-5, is EPEVTQTPSHQVTQMGQEVILRCVPISNHLYFYWYRQILGQKVEFLVSFYNNEISEKSEIFDDQFSVERPDGSNFTLKIRSTKLEDSAMYFCASSGLAGAEYFGPGTRLLVL.

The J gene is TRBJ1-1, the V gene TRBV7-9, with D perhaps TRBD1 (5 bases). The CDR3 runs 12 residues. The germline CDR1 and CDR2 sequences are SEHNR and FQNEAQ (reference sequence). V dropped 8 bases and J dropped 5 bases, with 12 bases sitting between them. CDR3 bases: TGTGCCAGCTCCGGGGGGGGTACTGAAGCTTTCTTT. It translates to CASSGGGTEAFF.

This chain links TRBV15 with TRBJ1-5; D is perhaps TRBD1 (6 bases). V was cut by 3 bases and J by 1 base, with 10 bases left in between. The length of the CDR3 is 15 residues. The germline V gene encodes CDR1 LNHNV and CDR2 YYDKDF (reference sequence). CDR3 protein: CATSSNRESNQPQHF. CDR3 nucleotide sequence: TGTGCCACCAGCAGCAACAGGGAGAGCAATCAGCCCCAGCATTTT.

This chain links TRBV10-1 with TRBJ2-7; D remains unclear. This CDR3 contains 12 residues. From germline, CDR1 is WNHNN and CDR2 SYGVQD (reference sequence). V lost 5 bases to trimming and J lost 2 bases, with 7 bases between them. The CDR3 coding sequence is TGCGCCAGCAGTCAAGGGACCTACGAGCAGTACTTC. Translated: CASSQGTYEQYF.

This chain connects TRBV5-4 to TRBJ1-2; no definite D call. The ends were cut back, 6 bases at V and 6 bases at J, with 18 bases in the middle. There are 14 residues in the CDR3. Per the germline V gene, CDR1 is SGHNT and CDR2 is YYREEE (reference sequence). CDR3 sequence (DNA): TGTGCCAGCAACTCGGACTTGGGGTGGGATGGCTACACCTTC. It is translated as CASNSDLGWDGYTF.